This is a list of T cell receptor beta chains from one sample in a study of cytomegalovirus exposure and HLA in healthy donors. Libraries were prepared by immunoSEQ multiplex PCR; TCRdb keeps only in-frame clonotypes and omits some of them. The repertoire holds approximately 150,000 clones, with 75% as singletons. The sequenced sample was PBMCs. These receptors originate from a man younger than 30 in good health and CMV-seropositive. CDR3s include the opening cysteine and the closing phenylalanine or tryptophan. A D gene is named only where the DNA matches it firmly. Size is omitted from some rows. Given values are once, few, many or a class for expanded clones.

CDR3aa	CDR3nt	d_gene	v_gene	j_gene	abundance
CASSEGLGGAPLSNQPQHF	TGTGCCAGCAGTGAAGGTCTAGGGGGGGCTCCCTTGAGCAATCAGCCCCAGCATTTT	.	TRBV6-1	TRBJ1-5	.
CSVGPRDRLFEQYF	TGCAGCGTTGGACCCCGGGACAGGCTCTTCGAGCAGTACTTC	TRBD1	TRBV29-1	TRBJ2-7	.
CASSTNRGQGNTIYF	TGTGCCAGCAGCACAAACAGGGGGCAGGGAAACACCATATATTTT	TRBD1	TRBV7-2	TRBJ1-3	.
CASSFRDSPPGELFF	TGTGCCAGCAGCTTCCGGGACAGCCCCCCCGGGGAGCTGTTTTTT	TRBD1	TRBV7-7	TRBJ2-2	.
CASSSGLAIYEQYF	TGTGCCAGCAGTTCGGGACTAGCTATCTACGAGCAGTACTTC	TRBD2	TRBV7-9	TRBJ2-7	.
CASSPSVSAGELFF	TGTGCCAGCAGCCCTAGCGTGTCGGCCGGGGAGCTGTTTTTT	.	TRBV7-2	TRBJ2-2	once
CAVSEGVAGGRNEQYF	TGTGCCGTCAGTGAAGGGGTAGCGGGAGGTAGGAACGAGCAGTACTTC	TRBD2	TRBV10-3	TRBJ2-7	few
CASSLSAGGGGETQYF	TGTGCCAGCAGTTTATCGGCGGGAGGGGGTGGAGAGACCCAGTACTTC	TRBD2	TRBV27	TRBJ2-5	.
CASSPAVGVGETQYF	TGCGCCAGCAGCCCGGCGGTAGGGGTGGGCGAGACCCAGTACTTC	.	TRBV5-1	TRBJ2-5	once
CASSGTGQNSPLHF	TGTGCCAGCAGTGGCACGGGACAGAATTCACCCCTCCACTTT	TRBD1	TRBV6-6	TRBJ1-6	.
CASSTSGTANTEAFF	TGTGCCAGCAGCACATCCGGGACAGCGAACACTGAAGCTTTCTTT	TRBD1	TRBV7-9	TRBJ1-1	.
CASSPPDGSYGYTF	TGTGCCAGCTCACCACCGGACGGGAGCTATGGCTACACCTTC	.	TRBV18	TRBJ1-2	.
CASSATGYEQYF	TGTGCCAGCAGTGCAACAGGGTACGAGCAGTACTTC	.	TRBV27	TRBJ2-7	.
CASSQILAGAYEQYF	TGTGCCAGCAGTCAGATACTAGCGGGAGCTTACGAGCAGTACTTC	TRBD2	TRBV27	TRBJ2-7	.
CASSIAGGRSYEQYF	TGTGCCAGCAGTATAGCGGGAGGGAGGTCCTACGAGCAGTACTTC	TRBD2	TRBV27	TRBJ2-7	once
CASSQTGGWDRETQYF	TGCGCCAGCAGTCAAACAGGGGGCTGGGACCGGGAGACCCAGTACTTC	TRBD1	TRBV23-1	TRBJ2-5	.
CASSPDTLETQYF	TGTGCCAGCAGCCCGGACACCCTAGAGACCCAGTACTTC	.	TRBV7-9	TRBJ2-5	.
CAWSWGQWGLSGTIYF	TGTGCCTGGAGTTGGGGACAGTGGGGGCTGAGTGGCACCATATATTTT	TRBD1	TRBV30	TRBJ1-3	.
CASSLIPGEETQYF	TGCGCCAGCAGCTTGATCCCGGGGGAAGAGACCCAGTACTTC	.	TRBV5-1	TRBJ2-5	.
CASSQESYSGTASGTGELFF	TGTGCCAGCAGCCAAGAATCCTACTCCGGGACAGCCTCGGGCACCGGGGAGCTGTTTTTT	TRBD1	TRBV4-2	TRBJ2-2	few
CASSLGGLAGSYEQYF	TGTGCCAGCAGCTTAGGCGGGCTAGCGGGTTCCTACGAGCAGTACTTC	TRBD2	TRBV7-8	TRBJ2-7	.
CASSLGPRQGLYEQYF	TGTGCCAGCAGCTTAGGTCCGAGACAGGGATTGTACGAGCAGTACTTC	TRBD1	TRBV7-9	TRBJ2-7	.
CASSNLNSPLHF	TGTGCCAGCAGTAACCTGAACTCTCCCCTCCACTTT	.	TRBV6-5	TRBJ1-6	.
CASSGITSGSNIQYF	TGTGCCAGCAGCGGGATTACTAGCGGGTCTAACATTCAGTACTTC	TRBD2	TRBV9	TRBJ2-4	.
CATSRREGGQPQHF	TGTGCCACCAGCAGAAGAGAGGGAGGTCAGCCCCAGCATTTT	.	TRBV15	TRBJ1-5	few